This T cell receptor (beta chain) is from a study of blood T cell repertoires in COVID-19 (dated by TCRdb to the early 2020s). Some background on the complete study: Samples covering the acute and convalescent phases of COVID-19 were provided by collaborators in the United States, Italy and Spain. Samples came from the ongoing ImmuneRACE study (first 160 participants) plus 1,254 subjects from 6 global collaborators. Where available, HLA class I and class II types were obtained from metadata supplied by the sample provider rather than from assay-based typing. The material from the prospective study consisted of cDNA or gDNA derived from T cells, B-cell-depleted T cells, or PBMCs. Subjects who had been exposed to COVID-19, were actively infected with it, or had recovered from it provided the deeply sampled blood TCRbeta repertoires that made up the dataset. The repertoires were made available in a free public database intended to serve as a resource for research on the immune response to SARS-CoV-2. A de-identified subject ID, COVID-19 status, age in years and sex were almost always included in the sample metadata. The study at large found these results: The amount of clinical and demographic metadata varied by source and participant and was provided uncurated.

TCRbeta CDR3 regions were amplified from genomic DNA by means of the immunoSEQ Assay, a bias-controlled multiplex PCR. In the original analysis: Within the assay, amplification of reference gene primers was used to estimate how many nucleated cells each sample contained. To quantify the absolute abundance of each unique TCRbeta CDR3 rearrangement, sequence reads were collapsed and filtered. For each sample, productive Simpson clonality was calculated as the square root of Simpson's diversity index over productive rearrangements. TCRdb obtained this table from immuneACCESS and retained in-frame rearrangements with V and J assigned. These tables miss some clones; where compared with another copy, unresolved V genes account for less than half of the shortfall, and the remainder is unexplained. That table furnishes V, J and clone size, whereas the DNA furnished D and trimming. In this sample the table shows just over 250,000 clones, about 87% of which occur a single time. In total, the top ten clones hold 4% of the sample.

Concerning this clone itself: The target of this receptor is not known. Within one base of it there is no much larger clone, and no base qualities were kept.

Another Seattle source contributed samples from volunteer blood donors who had recovered from COVID-19. The collaborating institutions used their own protocols to collect whole blood in K2EDTA tubes. Collaborator samples were shipped for TCRbeta analysis as frozen whole blood, isolated PBMCs, or DNA extracted from either sample type. Relative to germline, V is missing 5 bases and J is missing 2 bases, with 7 bases of the junction outside any gene match. The germline V gene yields SGHTA for CDR1 and FQGTGA for CDR2. The CDR3 sequence holds 16 residues, the cysteine and phenylalanine included. Just the 48-base CDR3 DNA is kept, in frame starting at base 1.

The sequencing sample was made of peripheral blood. The chain is encoded by TRBV7-3 joined to TRBJ2-3; 10 middle bases align to TRBD2. This receptor was identified in a man in his 60s who had recovered from COVID-19. The nucleotide sequence reads as follows: TGTGCCAGCAGCCCCGACCTAGCGGGGGCCACAGATACGCAGTATTTT. Its amino acids are CASSPDLAGATDTQYF.